This TCR beta chain was identified in a study of blood T cell repertoires in COVID-19 (TCRdb year 2020). Regarding the study in general: Samples from collaborators originated in the United States, Italy and Spain and spanned both the acute and convalescent phases of COVID-19. The prospective study material was composed of cDNA or gDNA derived from T cells, B-cell-depleted T cells, or PBMCs. The dataset comprised deeply sampled blood TCRbeta repertoires from subjects exposed to, actively infected with, or recovered from COVID-19. The repertoires were released in a freely available public database meant as a resource for research on the immune response to SARS-CoV-2. The samples were drawn from the first 160 participants of the ongoing ImmuneRACE study and from under 1,500 subjects provided by 6 global collaborators. Sample metadata almost always included a de-identified subject ID, COVID-19 status, age in years and sex. Where HLA class I and class II types were available, the types were taken from metadata supplied by the sample provider, not from assay-based typing.

The immunoSEQ Assay, a bias-controlled multiplex PCR, was used to amplify TCRbeta CDR3 regions from genomic DNA. Concerning the study's data processing: The number of nucleated cells in each sample was estimated by amplification of reference gene primers within the assay. Sequence reads were collapsed and filtered to measure the absolute abundance of every unique TCRbeta CDR3 rearrangement. For each sample, productive Simpson clonality was calculated as the square root of Simpson's diversity index across productive rearrangements. This is the immuneACCESS table as TCRdb keeps it, with only in-frame sequences that have V and J called. A part of the clones is gone; compared with another copy, unresolved V genes explain less than half, and the rest is unexplained. The DNA was the basis for D and trimming; V, J and clone size are from that table. This sample has 100,000 or so clones in its table, and 80% to 90% of those were observed once. The ten largest clones take up 5% of the sample.

General study outcomes and caveats: Clinical and demographic metadata were provided uncurated, with the amount varying by source and participant.

Collaborating institutions collected whole blood in K2EDTA tubes following their own protocols. For TCRbeta analysis, collaborators shipped samples in one of three forms: frozen whole blood, isolated PBMCs, or DNA extracted from either of those sample types. Turning to this clone: Its antigen remains unidentified. The record has no base qualities; no much larger clone is one base away.

Ends trimmed: V by 4 bases, J by 12 bases; bases unmatched to a gene: 20. The germline V gene specifies SGHDN as CDR1 and FVKESK as CDR2. The CDR3 starts with the cysteine, ends with the phenylalanine, and has 17 residues. The DNA shown is the 51-base CDR3, in frame from base 1. The sample taken for sequencing was peripheral blood. This receptor was identified in a human donor in a cohort sampled during active COVID-19. This sequence uses TRBV14 and TRBJ2-1; the central 8 bases match TRBD1. CDR3 loop: CASSLGQGKGFTSRQFF. The DNA sequence reads TGTGCCAGCAGCCTAGGACAGGGCAAAGGGTTTACATCTCGGCAGTTCTTC.